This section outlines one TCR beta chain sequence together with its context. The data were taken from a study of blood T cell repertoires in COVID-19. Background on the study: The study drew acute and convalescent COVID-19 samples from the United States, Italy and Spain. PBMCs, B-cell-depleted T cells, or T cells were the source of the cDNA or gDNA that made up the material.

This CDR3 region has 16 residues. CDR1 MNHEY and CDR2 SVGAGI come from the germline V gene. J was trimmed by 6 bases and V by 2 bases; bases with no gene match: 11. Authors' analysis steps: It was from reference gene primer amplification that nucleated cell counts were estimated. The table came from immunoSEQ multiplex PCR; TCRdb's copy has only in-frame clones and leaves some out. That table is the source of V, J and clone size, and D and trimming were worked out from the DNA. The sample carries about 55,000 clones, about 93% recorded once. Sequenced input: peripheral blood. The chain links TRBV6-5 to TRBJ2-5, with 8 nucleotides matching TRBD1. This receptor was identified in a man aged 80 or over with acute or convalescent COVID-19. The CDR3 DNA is TGTGCCAGCAGTTACCAAATGGCAGGGGGCTTAAAGACCCAGTACTTC. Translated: CASSYQMAGGLKTQYF.